This T cell receptor beta chain is drawn from a study of T-cell reconstitution after alpha-beta-depleted transplantation in children. General study points: By about two months after transplant, alpha-beta T cells reportedly arose from several hundred graft clones that had expanded. In some patients, recipient T cells and intrathymic progenitors surviving conditioning explained high day-60 diversity. Once a year had passed after transplant, T-cell counts and diversity came mostly from newly produced T cells.

Preparation of the TCRbeta library involved a method that used unique molecular identifiers. TCRdb re-called the PCR reads through MiXCR, storing one row per CDR3 protein. This table has about 460,000 distinct CDR3 sequences, roughly an eighth appearing once. Germline lookup yields CDR1 LGHNA and CDR2 YNFKEQ. V was cut by 8 bases and J by 0 bases, with 20 bases left in between. The CDR3 is 17 residues long. Note on this clonotype: Antigen unknown.

Sample: PBMCs, mostly from graft donor cells, taken 180 days after TCRalphabeta/CD19-depleted stem cell transplant. The V gene is TRBV4-2, the J gene TRBJ2-1; D gene uncertain. The origin of this receptor is a female patient aged 2-15 years who had a stem cell transplant for aplastic anemia, so the T cells may come from the graft donor. The DNA of the CDR3 is TGTGCCAGCGGCCCTCGACTGAAAACTGGCTCCTACAATGAGCAGTTCTTC. Translation: CASGPRLKTGSYNEQFF.